These 9 T cell receptor beta chains share one sample of origin, sequenced in a study of blood T cell repertoires in COVID-19. Profiled with immunoSEQ multiplex PCR; TCRdb holds only in-frame clones, not every one. The table shows 200,000 to 250,000 clones, with 92% occurring only once. The sample taken for sequencing was peripheral blood. The receptor source for this set is a man in his fifties or sixties with COVID-19, enrolled during active disease.

This clone is a singleton in its sample. This chain connects TRBV6-5 to TRBJ1-2; TRBD1 matches at 8 bases. V shed 7 bases and J 7 bases; nucleotides not matched to a gene: 8. Germline V gene lookup returns CDR1 MNHEY and CDR2 SVGAGI. The CDR3 extends over 13 amino acids. The CDR3 here is CASTMTGEGGYTF. Written as DNA, the CDR3 is TGTGCCAGCACCATGACAGGGGAGGGTGGCTACACCTTC.

V and J are TRBV6-1 and TRBJ2-7, with 10 bases matching TRBD2. Per germline, CDR1 MNHNS and CDR2 SASEGT. The CDR3 is 16 amino acids. Unmatched junction bases numbered 5, after V lost 1 base and J lost 2 bases. The CDR3 nucleotides read TGTGCCAGCAGTGAAGTAATAGCGGGGGGCCCCTACGAGCAGTACTTC. It encodes CASSEVIAGGPYEQYF.

This chain links TRBV9 with TRBJ1-3, with D maybe TRBD1 (5 bases). Germline assignment: CDR1 SGDLS and CDR2 YYNGEE. The CDR3 consists of 14 residues. The V end was cut by 0 bases, the J end by 2 bases, with 6 bases between. In nucleotides, the CDR3 is TGTGCCAGCAGCGTAGAAGGGGCTGGAAACACCATATATTTT. This sequence encodes CASSVEGAGNTIYF. Full variable domain (rest looked up from reference TRBV9 and TRBJ1-3): DSGVTQTPKHLITATGQRVTLRCSPRSGDLSVYWYQQSLDQGLQFLIQYYNGEERAKGNILERFSAQQFPDLHSELNLSSLELGDSALYFCASSVEGAGNTIYFGEGSWLTVV.

The sample holds many counts of this clone. This chain links TRBV7-8 with TRBJ1-5, with 10 bases lining up with TRBD1. The germline gives CDR1 SGHVS, CDR2 FQNEAQ. This CDR3 contains 17 residues. Unmatched junction bases numbered 9, after V lost 2 bases and J lost 5 bases. The CDR3, as DNA: TGTGCCAGCAGCTTACACCAGACAGGGGGCGACGATCAGCCCCAGCATTTT. Translation gives CASSLHQTGGDDQPQHF.

This clone was seen more than once but under ten times. The chain has TRBV2 and TRBJ1-3; maybe TRBD1 (5 bases). The CDR3 covers 15 residues. The V gene lost 3 bases and the J gene lost 2 bases, with 11 bases spanning the gap. Germline CDR1 and CDR2: SNHLY and FYNNEI. Written as DNA, the CDR3 is TGTGCCAGCAGTGATCAGGGATTACCTGGAAACACCATATATTTT. As protein: CASSDQGLPGNTIYF.

The chain recombines TRBV6-1 with TRBJ1-4, with a weak D call TRBD1 (5 bases). The V and J ends lost 3 bases and 7 bases respectively, with 12 bases between them. This CDR3 contains 14 residues. The germline CDR1 and CDR2 sequences are MNHNS and SASEGT. CDR3 amino acids: CASSDAGVGEKLFF. The CDR3 nucleotides read TGTGCCAGCAGTGATGCGGGGGTGGGTGAAAAACTGTTTTTT.

This clone was seen more than once but under ten times. The rearrangement links TRBV24-1 to TRBJ1-1; TRBD1 might be the D (5 bases). The CDR3 totals 15 residues. Germline assignment: CDR1 KGHDR and CDR2 SFDVKD. V was cut by 3 bases and J by 1 base, with 11 bases left in between. The CDR3 region is CATSDTFRENTEAFF. The DNA of the CDR3 is TGTGCCACCAGTGATACCTTCAGGGAGAACACTGAAGCTTTCTTT.

This chain joins TRBV14 and TRBJ2-7; 7 nucleotides align to TRBD2. The V and J ends lost 0 bases and 9 bases, in that order; junction bases with no gene match: 8. This CDR3 is 14 amino acids long. The germline CDR1 and CDR2 sequences are SGHDN and FVKESK. CDR3 sequence: CASSQDRAREGQYF. Written as DNA, the CDR3 is TGTGCCAGCAGCCAAGATCGGGCCAGGGAGGGGCAGTACTTC.

The chain couples TRBV7-2 to TRBJ1-6; D possibly corresponds to TRBD1 (5 bases). This CDR3 comprises 14 residues. V was clipped by 4 bases and J by 10 bases, with 14 bases between them. CDR1 is SGHTA and CDR2 is FQGNSA in the germline V gene. CDR3 nucleotide sequence: TGTGCCAGCAGCTCTACAGGAGGGAGCTCACCCCTCCACTTT. The encoded protein is CASSSTGGSSPLHF.